These 18 T cell receptor beta chains originate from one sample sequenced in a study of cytomegalovirus exposure and HLA in healthy donors. Amplification used 60 Vbeta primers and 13 Jbeta primers. Clones were sequenced by immunoSEQ multiplex PCR, and TCRdb holds only the in-frame ones, with some missing. The sample lists about 140,000 clones, under 80% seen once, with over 8.5% in the top ten. Sequencing input: PBMCs. Receptor source: a woman aged 45-60 years in good health and CMV-seropositive.

This chain links TRBV5-6 with TRBJ2-3; 7 nucleotides agree with TRBD1. V was pared by 0 bases and J by 1 base, with 2 bases of the junction left unmatched. Germline assignment: CDR1 SGHDT and CDR2 YYEEEE. The CDR3 consists of 15 residues. CDR3 sequence reads: CASSLEGGGTDTQYF. CDR3 DNA sequence: TGTGCCAGCAGCTTGGAAGGGGGCGGCACAGATACGCAGTATTTT.

V is TRBV9 and J is TRBJ1-1; D ambiguous. V lost 0 bases to trimming and J lost 5 bases, with 14 bases between them. CDR3 length: 15 residues. CDR1 and CDR2 (germline): SGDLS, YYNGEE. The CDR3 sequence: CASSVGPTKLTEAFF. The CDR3 DNA follows: TGTGCCAGCAGCGTAGGGCCCACTAAGTTAACTGAAGCTTTCTTT.

The rearrangement joins TRBV2 to TRBJ1-5; no firm D call. Germline CDR1 SNHLY, CDR2 FYNNEI. Trimming pared 8 bases from V and 0 bases from J, leaving 11 bases between. CDR3 length: 14 amino acids. CDR3 bases: TGTGCCAGCGGCTACGACTATAGCAATCAGCCCCAGCATTTT. Protein sequence: CASGYDYSNQPQHF.

This clone came up a few times. CDR3 amino acids: CASSLLRKRGGVNTGELFF. The CDR3 region has the DNA TGCGCCAGCAGCCTCCTACGGAAGCGGGGGGGCGTCAACACCGGGGAGCTGTTTTTT. The chain couples TRBV4-1 to TRBJ2-2; 10 positions agree with TRBD2. CDR3 size: 19 residues. Trimming at V came to 4 bases and at J to 2 bases, leaving 13 bases not matched to a gene. CDR1 and CDR2 from the germline V gene are MGHRA and YSYEKL.

The rearrangement joins TRBV10-3 to TRBJ1-3; 7 bases are a match to TRBD1. CDR1 is ENHRY and CDR2 is SYGVKD in the germline V gene. The CDR3 runs to 14 residues. V shed 7 bases and J 0 bases; nucleotides not matched to a gene: 3. This chain's CDR3 is CAIKGDSSGNTIYF. Here the CDR3 DNA reads TGTGCCATCAAGGGGGACAGCTCTGGAAACACCATATATTTT.

For this clone: Other DNA sequences in this specimen translate into the identical CDR3. The chain employs TRBV5-1 and TRBJ1-2; D unclear. This CDR3 region has 16 residues. Germline assignment: CDR1 SGHRS and CDR2 YFSETQ. With 4 bases removed from V and 7 bases from J, the gap between germline ends came to 23 bases. Here the CDR3 DNA reads TGCGCCAGCAGCCCATTAGGCCAGGATGTCACTTCTGGCTACACCTTC. Residues: CASSPLGQDVTSGYTF. The full variable domain, with the rest looked up from reference TRBV5-1 and TRBJ1-2, is KAGVTQTPRYLIKTRGQQVTLSCSPISGHRSVSWYQQTPGQGLQFLFEYFSETQRNKGNFPGRFSGRQFSNSRSEMNVSTLELGDSALYLCASSPLGQDVTSGYTFGSGTRLTVV.

The J gene is TRBJ2-3, the V gene TRBV27, with 10 bases aligning to TRBD2. The V gene end was trimmed by 5 bases and the J gene end by 1 base; junction bases not matched to a gene: 9. CDR1 and CDR2 from the germline V gene are MNHEY and SMNVEV (reference sequence). This CDR3 contains 17 residues. In DNA, the CDR3 is TGTGCCAGCAGTCCCAAAGCGGGGGGGCTGGGCACAGATACGCAGTATTTT. The encoded protein is CASSPKAGGLGTDTQYF.

The chain is built from TRBV7-2 and TRBJ2-3; TRBD2 matches at 11 bases. Germline CDR1 SGHTA, CDR2 FQGNSA. The CDR3 length is 15 residues. After removal of 5 bases from V and 1 base from J, the junction contained 2 bases not matched to a gene. As DNA, the CDR3 is TGTGCCAGCAGCACGACTAGCGGGGGCACAGATACGCAGTATTTT. Translated: CASSTTSGGTDTQYF.

The count of this clone is one. The chain joins TRBV5-8 to TRBJ1-4, with 8 bases aligning to TRBD1. The trim removed 4 bases at V and 3 bases at J, leaving 11 bases unmatched. The CDR3 totals 17 residues. Germline CDR1 is SGHTS and CDR2 is YDEGEE. The CDR3 DNA follows: TGTGCCAGCAGCCCGATTTTGACAGGGGAGGCTAATGAAAAACTGTTTTTT. It is translated as CASSPILTGEANEKLFF.

The J gene is TRBJ1-2, the V gene TRBV7-9; TRBD1 might be the D (6 bases). This CDR3 spans 15 amino acids. V dropped 1 base and J dropped 1 base, with 10 bases sitting between them. The germline gives CDR1 SEHNR, CDR2 FQNEAQ (reference sequence). In nucleotides, the CDR3 is TGTGCCAGCAGCTTAGGGACAGAGATTAACTATGGCTACACCTTC. Protein product: CASSLGTEINYGYTF.

This clone was counted a single time. This chain connects TRBV9 to TRBJ2-2; D remains unclear. Trimming took 4 bases from V and 1 from J, leaving 5 bases between them. This CDR3 is 13 amino acids long. Germline V gives CDR1 SGDLS, CDR2 YYNGEE. The CDR3 loop is CASSLRNTGELFF. The CDR3 DNA follows: TGTGCCAGCAGCCTCCGGAACACCGGGGAGCTGTTTTTT.

This clone has just one count. The gene calls are TRBV5-1 and TRBJ2-7; 10 bases match TRBD1. From germline, CDR1 is SGHRS and CDR2 YFSETQ. This CDR3 contains 15 residues. Trimming removed 0 bases from V and 7 bases from J; junction bases left unmatched: 7. The CDR3 spells CASSLDGTGEQEQYF. The CDR3 region has the DNA TGCGCCAGCAGCTTGGATGGGACAGGGGAGCAAGAGCAGTACTTC.

The CDR3 DNA sequence: TGTGCCAGCTCGGTGGGGGGCTCCTACGAGCAGTACTTC. Translating gives CASSVGGSYEQYF. The gene calls are TRBV28 and TRBJ2-7; a possible D gene is TRBD2 (6 bases). Per germline, CDR1 MDHEN and CDR2 SYDVKM. CDR3 length: 13 residues. With 8 bases removed from V and 0 bases from J, the gap between germline ends came to 11 bases.

The chain links TRBV27 to TRBJ2-7; a possible D gene is TRBD1 (5 bases). The germline V gene encodes CDR1 MNHEY and CDR2 SMNVEV (reference sequence). V gave up 4 bases and J gave up 4 bases, with 17 bases separating them. CDR3 length equals 15 residues. The CDR3 DNA is TGTGCCAGCAGTTATTCCCCAGGGAAGGTGTACGAGCAGTACTTC. Its translation: CASSYSPGKVYEQYF.

The chain links TRBV5-1 to TRBJ1-1, with 8 bases aligning to TRBD1. CDR1 SGHRS and CDR2 YFSETQ come from the germline V gene. Germline trimming cut 4 bases from V and 7 bases from J; bases unmatched to any gene: 12. This CDR3 is built from 15 residues. CDR3 region: CASSGTLDRGGEAFF. CDR3 coding DNA: TGCGCCAGCAGCGGGACCCTCGACAGGGGTGGTGAAGCTTTCTTT.

V usage is TRBV7-2 and J usage is TRBJ1-2; 12 positions match TRBD1. The CDR3 spans 15 residues. V gave up 6 bases and J gave up 4 bases; unmatched junction bases: 6. Germline V gene sequence: CDR1 SGHTA, CDR2 FQGNSA. DNA for the CDR3: TGTGCCAGCAGTTCCGGGACAGGGGGCAGCTATGGCTACACCTTC. Its translation: CASSSGTGGSYGYTF.

The gene calls are TRBV7-3 and TRBJ2-1, with 13 bases identical to TRBD2. Germline CDR1 and CDR2: SGHTA and FQGTGA. The CDR3 runs to 15 residues. With 5 bases clipped from V and 6 bases from J, the junction kept 4 bases outside the gene matches. The CDR3 nucleotides read TGTGCCAGCAGCCTGCGGACTAGCGGGGGCAATGAGCAGTTCTTC. Amino acids: CASSLRTSGGNEQFF.

The V call is TRBV6-5, the J call TRBJ2-7; 7 bases fit TRBD1. CDR1 and CDR2 (germline): MNHEY, SVGAGI. Trimming cost V 6 bases and J 2 bases; bases outside gene matches: 4. This CDR3 is built from 13 residues. The CDR3 reads CASSPGQTYEQYF. Written as DNA, the CDR3 is TGTGCCAGCAGCCCGGGACAGACCTACGAGCAGTACTTC.